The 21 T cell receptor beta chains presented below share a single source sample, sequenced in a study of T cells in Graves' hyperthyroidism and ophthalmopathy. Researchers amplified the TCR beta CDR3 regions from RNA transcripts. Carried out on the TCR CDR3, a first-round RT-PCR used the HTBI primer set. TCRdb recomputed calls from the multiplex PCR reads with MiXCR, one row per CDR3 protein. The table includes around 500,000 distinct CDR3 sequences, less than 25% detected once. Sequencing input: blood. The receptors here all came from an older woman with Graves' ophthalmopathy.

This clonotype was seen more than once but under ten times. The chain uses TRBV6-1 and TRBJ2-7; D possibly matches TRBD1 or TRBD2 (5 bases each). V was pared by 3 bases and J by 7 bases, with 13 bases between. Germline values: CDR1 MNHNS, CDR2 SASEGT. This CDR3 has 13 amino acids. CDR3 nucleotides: TGTGCCAGCAGTGACAGGGACCCAGGGGAGCAGTACTTC. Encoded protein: CASSDRDPGEQYF.

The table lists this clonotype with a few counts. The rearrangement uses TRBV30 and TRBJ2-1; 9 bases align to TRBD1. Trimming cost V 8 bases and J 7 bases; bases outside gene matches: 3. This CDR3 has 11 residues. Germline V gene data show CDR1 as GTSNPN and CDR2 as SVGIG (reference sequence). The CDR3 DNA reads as TGTGCCAACGACAGGGGGAATGAGCAGTTCTTC. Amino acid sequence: CANDRGNEQFF.

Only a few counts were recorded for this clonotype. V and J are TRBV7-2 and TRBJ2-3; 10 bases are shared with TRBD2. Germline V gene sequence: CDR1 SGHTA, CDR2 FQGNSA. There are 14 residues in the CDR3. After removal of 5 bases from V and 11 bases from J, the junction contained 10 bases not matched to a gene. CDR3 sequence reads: CASSGPLAGTVQYF. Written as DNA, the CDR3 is TGTGCCAGCAGCGGCCCACTAGCGGGAACAGTGCAGTATTTT.

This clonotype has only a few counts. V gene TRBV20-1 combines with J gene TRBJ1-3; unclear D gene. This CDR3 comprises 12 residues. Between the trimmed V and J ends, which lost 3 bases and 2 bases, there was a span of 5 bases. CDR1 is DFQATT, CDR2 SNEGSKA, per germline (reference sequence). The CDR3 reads CSARRPGNTIYF. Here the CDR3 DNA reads TGCAGTGCTAGGCGGCCTGGAAACACCATATATTTT.

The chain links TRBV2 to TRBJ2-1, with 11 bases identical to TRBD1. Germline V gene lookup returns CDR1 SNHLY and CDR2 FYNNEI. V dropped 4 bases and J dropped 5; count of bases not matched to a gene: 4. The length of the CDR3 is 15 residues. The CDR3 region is CASSGWDRGDNEQFF. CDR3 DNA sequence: TGTGCCAGCAGTGGGTGGGACAGGGGGGACAATGAGCAGTTCTTC.

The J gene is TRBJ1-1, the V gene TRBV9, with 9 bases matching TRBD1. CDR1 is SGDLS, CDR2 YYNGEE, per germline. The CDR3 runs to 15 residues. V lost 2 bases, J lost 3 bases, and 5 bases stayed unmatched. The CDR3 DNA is TGTGCCAGCAGCGTGCCACAGGGGGCGTACACTGAAGCTTTCTTT. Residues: CASSVPQGAYTEAFF.

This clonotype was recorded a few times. CDR3 nucleotide sequence: TGTGCCAGCAGCTTCCGGACAGGGATGGCCACCGGGGAGCTGTTTTTT. Amino acids: CASSFRTGMATGELFF. The V gene is TRBV11-2, the J gene TRBJ2-2, with 8 bases identical to TRBD1. The length of the CDR3 is 16 residues. Trimming took 3 bases from V and 4 from J; bases not matched to a gene: 7. The V gene's germline CDR1 is SGHAT and CDR2 FQNNGV.

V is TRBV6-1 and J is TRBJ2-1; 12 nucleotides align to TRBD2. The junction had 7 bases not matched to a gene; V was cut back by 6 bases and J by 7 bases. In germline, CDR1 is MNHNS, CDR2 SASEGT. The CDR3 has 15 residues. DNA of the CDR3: TGTGCCAGCAGCAACACCGGGACTAGCGGGAATGAGCAGTTCTTC. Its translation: CASSNTGTSGNEQFF.

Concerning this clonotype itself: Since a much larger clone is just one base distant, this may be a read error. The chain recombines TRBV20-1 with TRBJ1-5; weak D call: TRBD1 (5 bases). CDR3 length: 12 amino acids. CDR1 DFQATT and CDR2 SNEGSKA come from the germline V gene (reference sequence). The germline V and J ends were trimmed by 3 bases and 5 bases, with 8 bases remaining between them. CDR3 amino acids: CSASRGDQPQHF. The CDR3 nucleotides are TGCAGTGCTAGTCGGGGGGATCAGCCCCAGCATTTT.

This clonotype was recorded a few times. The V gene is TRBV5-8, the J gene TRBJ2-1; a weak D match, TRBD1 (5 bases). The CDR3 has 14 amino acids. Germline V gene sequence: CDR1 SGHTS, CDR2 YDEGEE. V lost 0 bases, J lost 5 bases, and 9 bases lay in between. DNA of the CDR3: TGTGCCAGCAGCTTGGGGACACCTAACAATGAGCAGTTCTTC. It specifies CASSLGTPNNEQFF.

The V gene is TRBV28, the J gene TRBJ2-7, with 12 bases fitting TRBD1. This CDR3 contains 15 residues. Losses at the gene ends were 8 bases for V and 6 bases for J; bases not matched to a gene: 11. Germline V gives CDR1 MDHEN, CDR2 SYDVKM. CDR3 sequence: CASSPPGQGAGEQYF. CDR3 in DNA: TGTGCCAGCTCCCCCCCGGGACAGGGGGCTGGCGAGCAGTACTTC. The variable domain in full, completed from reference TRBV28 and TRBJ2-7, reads DVKVTQSSRYLVKRTGEKVFLECVQDMDHENMFWYRQDPGLGLRLIYFSYDVKMKEKGDIPEGYSVSREKKERFSLILESASTNQTSMYLCASSPPGQGAGEQYFGPGTRLTVT.

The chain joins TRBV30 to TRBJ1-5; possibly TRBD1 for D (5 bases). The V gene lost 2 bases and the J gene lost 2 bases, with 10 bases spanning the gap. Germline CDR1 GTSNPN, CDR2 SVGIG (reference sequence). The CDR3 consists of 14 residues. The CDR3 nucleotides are TGTGCCTGGAGTTTATTAGGGGGCAATCAGCCCCAGCATTTT. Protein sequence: CAWSLLGGNQPQHF.

DNA of the CDR3: TGTGCCAGCAGCTCGGGGGGGGGACATGAAGGCTACACCTTC. This gives the protein CASSSGGGHEGYTF. The V call is TRBV6-7, the J call TRBJ1-2, with D perhaps matching TRBD1 (6 bases). TRBV6-7 is sorted into the ORF group, with uncertain function. The V end was cut by 6 bases, the J end by 8 bases, with 19 bases between. The CDR3 totals 14 residues.

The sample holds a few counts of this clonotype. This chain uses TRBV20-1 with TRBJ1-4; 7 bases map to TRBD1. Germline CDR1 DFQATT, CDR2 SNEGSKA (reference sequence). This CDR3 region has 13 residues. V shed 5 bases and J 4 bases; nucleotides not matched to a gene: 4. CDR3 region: CSASGGVNEKLFF. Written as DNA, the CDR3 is TGCAGTGCTTCAGGGGGAGTTAATGAAAAACTGTTTTTT.

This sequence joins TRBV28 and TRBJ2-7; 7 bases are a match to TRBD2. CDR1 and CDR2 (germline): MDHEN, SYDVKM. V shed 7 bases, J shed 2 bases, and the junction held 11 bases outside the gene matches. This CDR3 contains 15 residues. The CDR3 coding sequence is TGTGCCAGCACCCCAGGGAGGGACCCCACCTACGAGCAGTACTTC. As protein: CASTPGRDPTYEQYF.

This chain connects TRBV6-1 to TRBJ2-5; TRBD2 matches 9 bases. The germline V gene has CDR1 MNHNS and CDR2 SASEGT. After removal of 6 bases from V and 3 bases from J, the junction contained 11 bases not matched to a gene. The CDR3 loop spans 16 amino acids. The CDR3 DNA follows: TGTGCCAGCAGACCTCCGGTAGCGGGAGTGGAAGAGACCCAGTACTTC. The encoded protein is CASRPPVAGVEETQYF.

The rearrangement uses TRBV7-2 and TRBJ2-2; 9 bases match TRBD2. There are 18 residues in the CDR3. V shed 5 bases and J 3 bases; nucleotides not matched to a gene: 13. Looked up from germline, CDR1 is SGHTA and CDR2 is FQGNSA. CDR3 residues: CASSPRVAGELYTGELFF. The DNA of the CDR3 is TGTGCCAGCAGCCCCCGGGTAGCGGGAGAGCTATACACCGGGGAGCTGTTTTTT. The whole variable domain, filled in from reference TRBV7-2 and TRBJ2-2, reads GAGVSQSPSNKVTEKGKDVELRCDPISGHTALYWYRQSLGQGLEFLIYFQGNSAPDKSGLPSDRFSAERTGGSVSTLTIQRTQQEDSAVYLCASSPRVAGELYTGELFFGEGSRLTVL.

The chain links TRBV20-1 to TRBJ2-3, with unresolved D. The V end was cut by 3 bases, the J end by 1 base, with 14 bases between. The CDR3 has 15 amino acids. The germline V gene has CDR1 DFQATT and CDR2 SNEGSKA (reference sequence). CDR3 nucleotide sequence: TGCAGTGCTAGTGCCCCCTTTTCGGGCACAGATACGCAGTATTTT. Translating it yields CSASAPFSGTDTQYF.

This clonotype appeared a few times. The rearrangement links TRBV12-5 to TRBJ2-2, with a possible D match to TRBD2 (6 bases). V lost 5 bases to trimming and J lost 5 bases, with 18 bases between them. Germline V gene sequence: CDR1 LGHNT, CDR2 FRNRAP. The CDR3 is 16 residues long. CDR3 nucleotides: TGTGCTAGTGGTCCCCCCCCCGGGAGAGGGACCGGGGAGCTGTTTTTT. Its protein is CASGPPPGRGTGELFF.

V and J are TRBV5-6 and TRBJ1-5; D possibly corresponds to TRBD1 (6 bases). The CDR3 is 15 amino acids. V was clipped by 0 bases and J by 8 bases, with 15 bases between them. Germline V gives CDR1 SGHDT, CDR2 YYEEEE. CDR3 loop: CASSLAVGEGEPQHF. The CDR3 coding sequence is TGTGCCAGCAGCTTGGCCGTAGGTGAGGGGGAGCCCCAGCATTTT.

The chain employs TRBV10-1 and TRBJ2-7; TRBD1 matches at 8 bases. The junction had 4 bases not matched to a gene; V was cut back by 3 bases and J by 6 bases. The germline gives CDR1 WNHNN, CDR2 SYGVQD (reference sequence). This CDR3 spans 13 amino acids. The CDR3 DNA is TGCGCCAGCAGTGATCAGGGGGCTCTCGAGCAGTACTTC. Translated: CASSDQGALEQYF.